These T cell receptor beta chains were read from a single sample in a study of cytomegalovirus exposure and HLA in healthy donors. TCRdb's copy holds only in-frame clones and misses some; the assay was immunoSEQ multiplex PCR. The sample data list about 78,000 clones. Sequencing was carried out using PBMCs. These receptors were collected from a female donor in good health and CMV-seropositive. Both conserved end residues are part of each CDR3. Each record gives: J gene, V gene, D gene, CDR3 protein, CDR3 DNA. The D gene is left open where the match is weak.

>TRBJ2-5|TRBV5-1|.
CASSSSKDNADQETQYF
TGCGCCAGCAGCTCCTCTAAGGATAATGCGGATCAAGAGACCCAGTACTTC
>TRBJ2-1|TRBV29-1|TRBD1
CSGGTGGNEQFF
TGCAGCGGCGGGACAGGTGGGAATGAGCAGTTCTTC
>TRBJ1-5|TRBV30|TRBD1
CAWSRKGASNQPQHF
TGTGCCTGGAGTCGAAAGGGGGCTAGCAATCAGCCCCAGCATTTT
>TRBJ2-5|TRBV18|.
CASSPGQQETQYF
TGTGCCAGCTCACCAGGTCAGCAAGAGACCCAGTACTTC
>TRBJ1-2|TRBV2|.
CASIQGLGPYGYTF
TGTGCCAGCATTCAGGGCCTGGGCCCCTATGGCTACACCTTC
>TRBJ2-5|TRBV4-3|TRBD2
CASSQFSGRGIQETQYF
TGCGCCAGCAGCCAATTTTCCGGGCGGGGGATACAAGAGACCCAGTACTTC
>TRBJ2-7|TRBV7-9|TRBD1
CASSLGVRTGAYEQYF
TGTGCCAGCAGCTTAGGAGTGCGGACAGGGGCCTACGAGCAGTACTTC
>TRBJ1-5|TRBV2|.
CASKRDGEPQHF
TGTGCCAGCAAGCGGGACGGAGAGCCCCAGCATTTT
>TRBJ1-6|TRBV7-2|.
CASSLNGKEISPLHF
TGTGCCAGCAGCTTAAACGGGAAGGAAATTTCACCCCTCCACTTT
>TRBJ1-5|TRBV7-2|TRBD1
CASSSSGGMSNQPQHF
TGTGCCAGCAGCTCCTCAGGGGGGATGAGCAATCAGCCCCAGCATTTT
>TRBJ1-4|TRBV28|.
CATTESSGSKEKLFF
TGTGCCACCACCGAAAGCAGCGGGAGTAAGGAAAAACTGTTTTTT